This T cell receptor beta chain emerged from a study of beta chain features in type 1 diabetes. Study-level points and caveats: There were fewer insertions and more deletions at the VDJ junctions of type 1 diabetes patients.

With regard to this clone: Antigen unknown.

Sequencing targeted expressed TCRB transcripts, as all isolated RNA had been reverse transcribed. Sequenced by immunoSEQ multiplex PCR; TCRdb stores in-frame clones only, minus some. This sample has roughly 25,000 clones, with about 72% found just once. The ends lost 7 bases at V and 1 base at J; junction bases unmatched: 6. This CDR3 comprises 14 residues. CDR1 MNHNS and CDR2 SASEGT come from the germline V gene. This rearrangement joins TRBV6-1 to TRBJ1-1, with 7 bases fitting TRBD1. The material sequenced was Tregs from blood. This sequence originates from a middle-aged woman in good health. CDR3: CASIERTGNTEAFF. CDR3 nucleotide sequence: TGTGCCAGCATCGAGAGGACAGGGAACACTGAAGCTTTCTTT.